These 9 T cell receptor beta chains were sequenced from one sample in a study of neurological immune-mediated disorders. TCRdb re-called the 5' RACE reads with MiXCR, one entry per CDR3 protein. Seen here are 65,000 to 95,000 distinct CDR3 sequences, 5% to 6% observed once, and the top ten hold 2% to 2.5%. The sample comprised PBMCs. Receptor source: a woman aged 30 to 39 with multiple sclerosis.

This clonotype was detected a few times. This chain connects TRBV5-1 to TRBJ2-2; D is ambiguous. The germline V gene encodes CDR1 SGHRS and CDR2 YFSETQ. Deletions cut 4 bases from V and 5 bases from J, with 12 bases between. The CDR3 contains 14 residues. CDR3 amino acids: CASSETDGTGELFF. For the CDR3, the DNA is TGCGCCAGCAGCGAGACGGACGGGACCGGGGAGCTGTTTTTT.

This clonotype was picked up many times. The chain joins TRBV20-1 to TRBJ2-3; D unclear. V shed 5 bases and J shed 2 bases, with 17 bases lying between them. Germline CDR1 and CDR2: DFQATT and SNEGSKA (reference sequence). There are 15 residues in the CDR3. The CDR3 sequence is CSAAPIGGITDTQYF. The CDR3 coding sequence is TGCAGTGCTGCCCCCATTGGCGGAATCACAGATACGCAGTATTTT.

The sample holds many counts of this clonotype. The CDR3 protein is CASSLDLNEQFF. In DNA form, the CDR3 reads TGCGCCAGCAGCTTGGATCTCAATGAGCAGTTCTTC. V usage is TRBV5-1 and J usage is TRBJ2-1; D is ambiguous. The V end lost 0 bases, the J end lost 6 bases, and 4 bases lay between the germline ends. The CDR3 spans 12 residues. From germline, CDR1 is SGHRS and CDR2 YFSETQ.

This clonotype has a handful of counts. This chain connects TRBV28 to TRBJ1-2; 7 nucleotides line up with TRBD1. The CDR3 runs to 14 residues. Germline loops: CDR1 MDHEN, CDR2 SYDVKM. Germline trimming cut 2 bases from V and 5 bases from J; bases unmatched to any gene: 5. The CDR3 coding sequence is TGTGCCAGCAGTTTAAGGACAGGCAGATATGGCTACACCTTC. Protein product: CASSLRTGRYGYTF.

Many counts were recorded for this clonotype. V is TRBV18 and J is TRBJ1-3, with D maybe TRBD1 (5 bases). V lost 1 base and J lost 3, with 10 bases in between. Germline assignment: CDR1 KGHSH and CDR2 LQKENI. The CDR3 loop spans 15 amino acids. CDR3 nucleotide sequence: TGTGCCAGCTCACCACAGGACATTTTTGGAAACACCATATATTTT. This gives the protein CASSPQDIFGNTIYF.

This clonotype was recorded many times. The chain carries TRBV10-3 and TRBJ2-4, with TRBD1 matching over 8 bases. Germline V CDR1 and CDR2: ENHRY, SYGVKD. There are 15 residues in the CDR3. J gave up 7 bases and V 3 bases, and 8 bases lay outside the gene matches. The CDR3 loop is CAISEDRQGSNIQYF. The CDR3 nucleotides read TGTGCCATCAGTGAAGATAGACAGGGGAGTAACATTCAGTACTTC.

This clonotype was seen many times. The J gene is TRBJ1-5, the V gene TRBV11-2, with a tentative D call TRBD1 (6 bases). The CDR3 length is 17 residues. Germline assignment: CDR1 SGHAT and CDR2 FQNNGV. The V and J ends lost 4 bases and 7 bases respectively, with 23 bases between them. The CDR3 region is CASSSYGVGGAGQPQHF. The CDR3 nucleotides are TGTGCCAGCAGCTCTTATGGGGTCGGGGGCGCGGGGCAGCCCCAGCATTTT.

This clonotype was observed at least ten times. V usage is TRBV4-2 and J usage is TRBJ1-2; TRBD1 agrees at 7 bases. This CDR3 contains 18 residues. J gave up 1 base and V 2 bases, and 13 bases lay outside the gene matches. Germline V lookup: CDR1 LGHNA, CDR2 YNFKEQ. As DNA, the CDR3 is TGTGCCAGCAGCCAAAGTCAGATCAGGGGGGCTAATAACTATGGCTACACCTTC. Translation gives CASSQSQIRGANNYGYTF.

This clonotype was recorded many times. The J gene is TRBJ2-1, the V gene TRBV20-1, with 12 bases fitting TRBD2. Germline V gene lookup returns CDR1 DFQATT and CDR2 SNEGSKA (reference sequence). V lost 0 bases to trimming and J lost 9 bases; unmatched junction nucleotides: 6. The CDR3 runs 15 residues. The CDR3 sequence is CSARDWLAGGPEQFF. The CDR3 DNA follows: TGCAGTGCTAGAGATTGGCTAGCGGGGGGGCCTGAGCAGTTCTTC.